This T cell receptor beta chain comes out of a study of post-analysis software for immune sequencing data. Whole-study findings and limits: TRBV5-6, TRBV5-1 and TRBV20-1 belonged to a set of roughly 5 TRBV segments that were more frequent in patients than controls.

Concerning this clonotype itself: Its antigen is undetermined.

Unique molecular identifiers were carried by the TCR beta cDNA libraries. Each CDR3 protein is one row after TCRdb ran MiXCR on the PCR reads. The data hold about 820,000 distinct CDR3 sequences, with around 50% observed a single time. This CDR3 comprises 14 residues. Germline values: CDR1 SGHTA, CDR2 FQGTGA. J was trimmed by 7 bases and V by 6 bases; bases with no gene match: 9. This TCR was recovered from a girl aged 10-17 years with multiple sclerosis. Sequencing used blood. V usage is TRBV7-3 and J usage is TRBJ1-2; 9 bases map to TRBD1. In DNA, the CDR3 is TGTGCCAGCAGTTCCACCCGGGACAGGGCTGGCTACACCTTC. Its translation: CASSSTRDRAGYTF.